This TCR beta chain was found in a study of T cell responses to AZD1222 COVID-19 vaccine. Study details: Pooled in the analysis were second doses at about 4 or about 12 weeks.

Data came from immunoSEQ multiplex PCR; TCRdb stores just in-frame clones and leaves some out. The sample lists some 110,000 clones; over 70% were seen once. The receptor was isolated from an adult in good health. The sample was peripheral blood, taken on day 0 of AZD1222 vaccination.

In nucleotides, the CDR3 is TGTGCCAGTAGTATAGTCGGAGCCGACAGCGGAGAAGCTTTCTTT. This sequence encodes CASSIVGADSGEAFF. The V gene is TRBV19, the J gene TRBJ1-1, with D tentatively TRBD1 (5 bases). This CDR3 contains 15 residues. Germline V gene data show CDR1 as LNHDA and CDR2 as SQIVND (reference sequence). Trimming stripped 1 base from V and 8 bases from J, with 17 bases between.